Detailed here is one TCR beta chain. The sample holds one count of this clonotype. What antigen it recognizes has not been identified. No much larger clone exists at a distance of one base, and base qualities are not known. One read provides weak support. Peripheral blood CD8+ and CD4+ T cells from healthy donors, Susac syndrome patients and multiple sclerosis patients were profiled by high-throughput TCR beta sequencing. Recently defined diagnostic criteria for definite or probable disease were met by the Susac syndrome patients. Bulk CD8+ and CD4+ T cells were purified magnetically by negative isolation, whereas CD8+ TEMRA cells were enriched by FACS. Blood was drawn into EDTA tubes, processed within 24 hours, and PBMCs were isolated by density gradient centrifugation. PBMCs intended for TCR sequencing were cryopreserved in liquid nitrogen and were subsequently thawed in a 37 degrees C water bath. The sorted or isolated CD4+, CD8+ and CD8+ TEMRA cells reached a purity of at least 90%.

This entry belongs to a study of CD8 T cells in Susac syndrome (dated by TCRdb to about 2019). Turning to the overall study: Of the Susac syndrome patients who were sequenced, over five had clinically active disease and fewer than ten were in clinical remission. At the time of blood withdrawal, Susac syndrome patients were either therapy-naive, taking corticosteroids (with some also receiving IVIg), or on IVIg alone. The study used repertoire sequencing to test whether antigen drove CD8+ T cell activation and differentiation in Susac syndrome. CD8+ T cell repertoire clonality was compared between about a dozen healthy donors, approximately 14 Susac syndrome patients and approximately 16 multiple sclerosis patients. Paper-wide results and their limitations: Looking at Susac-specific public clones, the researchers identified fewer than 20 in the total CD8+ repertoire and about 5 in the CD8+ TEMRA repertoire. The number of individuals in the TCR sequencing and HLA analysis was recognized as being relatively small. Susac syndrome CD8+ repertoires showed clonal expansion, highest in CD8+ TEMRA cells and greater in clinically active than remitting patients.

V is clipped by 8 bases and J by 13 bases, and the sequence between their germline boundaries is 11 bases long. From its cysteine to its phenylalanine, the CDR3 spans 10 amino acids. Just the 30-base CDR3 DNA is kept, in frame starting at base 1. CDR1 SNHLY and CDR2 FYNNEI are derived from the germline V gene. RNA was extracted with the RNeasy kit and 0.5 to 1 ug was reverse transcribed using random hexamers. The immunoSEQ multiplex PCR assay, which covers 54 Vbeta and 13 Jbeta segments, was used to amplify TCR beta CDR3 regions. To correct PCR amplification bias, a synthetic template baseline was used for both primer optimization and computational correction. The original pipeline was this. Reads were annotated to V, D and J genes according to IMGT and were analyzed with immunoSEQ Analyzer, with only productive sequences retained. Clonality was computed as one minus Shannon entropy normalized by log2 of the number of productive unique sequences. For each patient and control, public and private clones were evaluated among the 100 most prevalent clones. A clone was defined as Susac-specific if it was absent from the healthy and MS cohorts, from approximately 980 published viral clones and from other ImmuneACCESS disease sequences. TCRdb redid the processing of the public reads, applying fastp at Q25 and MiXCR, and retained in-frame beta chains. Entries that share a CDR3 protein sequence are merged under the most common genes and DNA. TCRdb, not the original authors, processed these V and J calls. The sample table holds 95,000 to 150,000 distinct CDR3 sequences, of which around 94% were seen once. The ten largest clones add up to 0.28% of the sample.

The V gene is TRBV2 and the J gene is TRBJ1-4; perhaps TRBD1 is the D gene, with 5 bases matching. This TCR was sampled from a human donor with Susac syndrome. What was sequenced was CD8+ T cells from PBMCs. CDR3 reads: CASGAMGLFF. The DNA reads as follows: TGTGCCAGCGGGGCGATGGGACTGTTTTTT.